These T cell receptor beta chains were read from a single sample in a study. MiXCR, applied by TCRdb to the 5' RACE reads, yields one record per CDR3 protein. The sample records over 50,000 distinct CDR3 sequences, 24% being singletons. The source material was tumor-infiltrating naive CD4+ T cells sorted from the breast tumor. The receptors were gathered from a female donor with breast cancer. Both conserved end residues are part of each CDR3. D genes are given only for firm matches. Clone size is shown for a subset of rows, as once, few, many or a class of expanded clone.

D gene,V gene,J gene,clone size,CDR3 DNA,CDR3 protein
.,TRBV7-9,TRBJ1-2,once,TGTGCCAGCAGCTTAGAGGCGGGTGGCTACACCTTC,CASSLEAGGYTF
.,TRBV12-3/TRBV12-4,TRBJ2-5,.,TGTGCCAGCAGTTTGGGGTTTCAGGAGACCCAGTACTTC,CASSLGFQETQYF
.,TRBV20-1,TRBJ1-1,few,TGCAGTGCTAGAGATTTGGGCAGGGGAAACACTGAAGCTTTCTTT,CSARDLGRGNTEAFF
.,TRBV5-5,TRBJ2-5,.,TGTGCCAGCAGCTTCAGACAGGACCAAGAGACCCAGTACTTC,CASSFRQDQETQYF
TRBD2,TRBV4-2,TRBJ2-2,few,TGTGCCAGCAGCCAAGATAGGGGGACTAGTGACACCGGGGAGCTGTTTTTT,CASSQDRGTSDTGELFF
TRBD2,TRBV5-1,TRBJ2-7,.,TGCGCCAGCAGCCCGGGACTAGCGGTTACCTACGAGCAGTACTTC,CASSPGLAVTYEQYF
TRBD1,TRBV4-1,TRBJ2-7,.,TGCGCCAGCAGCTGGATGACAGGGGAAGCCTACGAGCAGTACTTC,CASSWMTGEAYEQYF
.,TRBV12-3/TRBV12-4,TRBJ1-6,.,TGTGCCAGCAGTTTAACGGAGAATTCACCCCTCCACTTT,CASSLTENSPLHF
.,TRBV6-1,TRBJ1-5,.,TGTGCCAGCAGTGAAGGTGGGATAATAGGTCAGCCCCAGCATTTT,CASSEGGIIGQPQHF
TRBD2,TRBV10-3,TRBJ2-7,few,TGTGCCATCAGTGAGTCGGGCGGGAGTTCTCACGAGCAGTACTTC,CAISESGGSSHEQYF
.,TRBV15,TRBJ2-3,.,TGTGCCACCAGCCTTCGGGCTAGCACAGATACGCAGTATTTT,CATSLRASTDTQYF
.,TRBV6-1,TRBJ2-1,.,TGTGCCAGCAGTGAAGCGTTCTACAATGAGCAGTTCTTC,CASSEAFYNEQFF
TRBD1,TRBV7-9,TRBJ2-7,once,TGTGCCAGCAGCCACGGCCATGGGCAGGGGGTACCCTACGTGCAGTACTTC,CASSHGHGQGVPYVQYF
.,TRBV3-1,TRBJ2-1,few,TGTGCCAGCAGCCAAGATCGCGGCCTTGCGACCGAGCAGTTCTTC,CASSQDRGLATEQFF
.,TRBV20-1,TRBJ1-1,few,TGCAGTGCGGTAGGGGTCGAAGCTTTCTTT,CSAVGVEAFF
TRBD2,TRBV5-1,TRBJ2-7,once,TGCGCCAGCAGCTGGACTAGCGGGACCTACAATGAGCAGTACTTC,CASSWTSGTYNEQYF
TRBD2,TRBV5-1,TRBJ2-7,many,TGCGCCAGCAGCTCCGGGACTAGCGGGAACTTCTACGAGCAGTACTTC,CASSSGTSGNFYEQYF
TRBD2,TRBV6-5,TRBJ2-1,.,TGTGCCAGCAGTTTAGCGGGAGGTCCCCTATTTGAGCAGTTCTTC,CASSLAGGPLFEQFF
.,TRBV6-5,TRBJ2-4,many,TGTGCCAGCAGCTACGTCCCACTAGCCAAAAACATTCAGTACTTC,CASSYVPLAKNIQYF
.,TRBV9,TRBJ2-3,.,TGTGCCAGCAGCGGGCCCGGGGGCACAGATACGCAGTATTTT,CASSGPGGTDTQYF
TRBD1,TRBV20-1,TRBJ1-5,.,TGCAGTGCTAGTGATCAGGACAGGCTCAATCAGCCCCAGCATTTT,CSASDQDRLNQPQHF
.,TRBV4-3,TRBJ2-3,.,TGCGCCAGCAGCCAAGAGCTGGCCGGAGCCAAGGGGAATACGCAGTATTTT,CASSQELAGAKGNTQYF
.,TRBV4-2,TRBJ1-4,.,TGTGCCAGCAGCCAAGGAGCCAGGGAGAATGAAAAACTGTTTTTT,CASSQGARENEKLFF
TRBD1,TRBV5-1,TRBJ1-6,.,TGCGCCAGCAGCTCGGGACAGAGTAATTCACCCCTCCACTTT,CASSSGQSNSPLHF
.,TRBV6-5,TRBJ1-6,few,TGTGCCAGCAGTTACTCGCATCAGGGACTCGATTCACCCCTCCACTTT,CASSYSHQGLDSPLHF
.,TRBV7-3,TRBJ2-7,.,TGTGCCAGCAGCCCATCAACAGGGATCTCCTACGAGCAGTACTTC,CASSPSTGISYEQYF
.,TRBV5-1,TRBJ1-6,.,TGCGCCAGCACCGCAGAGGGGTCCTATAATTCACCCCTCCACTTT,CASTAEGSYNSPLHF
TRBD1,TRBV5-4,TRBJ2-7,.,TGTGCCAGCAGTTCCGACAGGGTCGGCGAGCAGTACTTC,CASSSDRVGEQYF
.,TRBV7-2,TRBJ1-2,few,TGTGCCAGCAGCTTAGAGGCAGCCATGGGCTATGGCTACACCTTC,CASSLEAAMGYGYTF
TRBD1,TRBV28,TRBJ2-5,.,TGTGCCAGCAGGACAGGGGGTACAGAGACCCAGTACTTC,CASRTGGTETQYF
.,TRBV7-9,TRBJ1-4,few,TGTGCCAGCAGCTTAGAGATGACTAATGAAAAACTGTTTTTT,CASSLEMTNEKLFF
TRBD1,TRBV6-5,TRBJ2-1,.,TGTGCCAGCAGTTACTTGGGCAGGGGGTCCTCGAATGAGCAGTTCTTC,CASSYLGRGSSNEQFF
.,TRBV4-3,TRBJ1-3,.,TGCGCCAGCAGCCAAGCAGCAAACTCTGGAAACACCATATATTTT,CASSQAANSGNTIYF
.,TRBV12-3/TRBV12-4,TRBJ2-5,many,TGTGCCAGCAGTTTCGCGAGTACCGAGACCCAGTACTTC,CASSFASTETQYF
.,TRBV6-1,TRBJ1-5,.,TGTGCCAGCAGTCGGGGCAGGGACCAGCCCCAGCATTTT,CASSRGRDQPQHF
.,TRBV2,TRBJ1-3,few,TGTGCCAGCAGTGAATTCAAGGGCTCTGGAAACACCATATATTTT,CASSEFKGSGNTIYF
TRBD1,TRBV20-1,TRBJ1-5,many,TGCAGTGCTGGACAGGGGTTCAATCAGCCCCAGCATTTT,CSAGQGFNQPQHF
.,TRBV7-2,TRBJ1-3,few,TGTGCCAGCAGCTTAGCAAACACCATATATTTT,CASSLANTIYF
TRBD1,TRBV6-5,TRBJ1-5,few,TGTGCCAGCAGACGAGGGACAGCTAACAATCAGCCCCAGCATTTT,CASRRGTANNQPQHF
.,TRBV5-6,TRBJ2-4,.,TGTGCCAGCAGCTTGGGGGTAGCCAGGAGTCGCGGAAACATTCAGTACTTC,CASSLGVARSRGNIQYF
TRBD1,TRBV7-2,TRBJ2-4,.,TGTGCCAGCAGCTTACGGTTGGGACAGGTTAGGACCAAAAACATTCAGTACTTC,CASSLRLGQVRTKNIQYF
.,TRBV18,TRBJ1-5,.,TGTGCCAGCTCACCTGTGAGCAGTCAGCCCCAGCATTTT,CASSPVSSQPQHF
TRBD2,TRBV24-1,TRBJ2-1,.,TGTGCCACCAGTGATGGGCGGGAGACGAGTCATGAGCAGTTCTTC,CATSDGRETSHEQFF
TRBD2,TRBV7-2,TRBJ2-1,once,TGTGCCAGCTCCTTGGGTGCGGGGGGCAAGTACGATGAGCAGTTCTTC,CASSLGAGGKYDEQFF
TRBD1,TRBV5-1,TRBJ2-3,.,TGCGCCAGCAGCTTGGAGGGACAGGGGAGGACAGATACGCAGTATTTT,CASSLEGQGRTDTQYF
TRBD1,TRBV20-1,TRBJ2-5,few,TGCAGTGCTACGACAGGGGGAAGGATCTTGTTGACCCAGTACTTC,CSATTGGRILLTQYF
TRBD2,TRBV11-2,TRBJ2-1,.,TGTGCCAGCACCCCAGGGAGGGACTCCTACAATGAGCAGTTCTTC,CASTPGRDSYNEQFF
TRBD1,TRBV10-3,TRBJ1-1,.,TGTGCCATCAGTGAGTCTGGGGACAGGGACACTGAAGCTTTCTTT,CAISESGDRDTEAFF
.,TRBV5-5,TRBJ2-1,once,TGTGCCAGCAGCTCATCCGTCCCTGACGGGAGTGAGCAGCTCTTC,CASSSSVPDGSEQLF
.,TRBV21-1,TRBJ1-1,.,TGTGCCAGTACAGGGGGCCCTGAAGCTCTCTTT,CASTGGPEALF
TRBD1,TRBV30,TRBJ2-2,few,TGTGCCTGGAGTGCACAGGGGACCGGGGAGCTGTTTTTT,CAWSAQGTGELFF
TRBD2,TRBV2,TRBJ2-3,once,TGTGCCAGTAGAGGAGTAGCGGGGCGCACAGATACGCAGTATTTT,CASRGVAGRTDTQYF